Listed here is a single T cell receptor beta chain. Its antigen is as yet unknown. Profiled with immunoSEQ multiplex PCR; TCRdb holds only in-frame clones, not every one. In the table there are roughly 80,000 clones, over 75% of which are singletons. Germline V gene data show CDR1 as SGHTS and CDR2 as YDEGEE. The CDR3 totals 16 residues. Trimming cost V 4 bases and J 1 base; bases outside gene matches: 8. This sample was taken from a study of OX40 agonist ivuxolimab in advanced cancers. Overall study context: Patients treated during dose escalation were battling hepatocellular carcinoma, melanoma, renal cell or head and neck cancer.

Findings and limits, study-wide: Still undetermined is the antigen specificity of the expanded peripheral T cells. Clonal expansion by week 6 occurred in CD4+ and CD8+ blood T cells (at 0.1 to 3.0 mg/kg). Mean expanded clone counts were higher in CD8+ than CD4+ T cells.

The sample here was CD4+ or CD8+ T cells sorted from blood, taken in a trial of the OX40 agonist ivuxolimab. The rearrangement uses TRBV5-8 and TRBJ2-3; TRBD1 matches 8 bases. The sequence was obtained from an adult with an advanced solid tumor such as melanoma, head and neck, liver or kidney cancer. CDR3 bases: TGTGCCAGCAGCATAGCAGGGGGCGAGGGCACAGATACGCAGTATTTT. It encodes CASSIAGGEGTDTQYF.